The clone carrying this T cell receptor (beta chain) occurred many times. What it binds is not known. This record belongs to a study of breast tumors, draining lymph nodes, adjacent tissues. MiXCR, applied by TCRdb to the multiplex PCR reads, yields one record per CDR3 protein. The table lists 200,000 to 300,000 distinct CDR3 sequences, 30% of them singletons. The lymph nodes were axillary draining lymph nodes from breast cancer patients. The germline gives CDR1 SGHAT, CDR2 FQNNGV. The V end lost 2 bases, the J end lost 6 bases, and 8 bases lay between the germline ends. This CDR3 spans 13 amino acids. Whole-study results and caveats: Luminal-like breast cancer showed significantly greater tumor-nontumor repertoire similarity than basal-like breast cancer did. Compared with lymph nodes, tumors were less diverse; compared with nontumor tissue, more. Most tumor T cells seemingly derive from lymph node, then expand in tumor.

The gene calls are TRBV11-2 and TRBJ2-1; D is unclear. Sequencing was performed on axillary lymph node tissue. This TCR derives from a female donor with breast cancer. Some clones in this sample may be carry-over from other donors' samples. CDR3 amino acids: CASSLRPGNEQFF. CDR3 DNA sequence: TGTGCCAGCAGCTTACGGCCGGGCAATGAGCAGTTCTTC.